This T cell receptor beta chain comes out of a study of memory CD4+ T cells and cytomegalovirus serostatus. Turning to the study itself: This sample comes from healthy Belgian adults, under 10 CMV seropositive, approximately 25 seronegative.

The germline V gene has CDR1 SGHDT and CDR2 YYEEEE. The CDR3 extends over 12 amino acids. V lost 2 bases and J lost 5, with 6 bases in between. Single viable CD3+CD4+CD8-CD45RO+ cells were sorted as the memory CD4+ T cells. Authors' methods: Out-of-frame sequences were removed, leaving roughly 2.1 million distinct TCRbeta sequences. Libraries were prepared by immunoSEQ multiplex PCR; TCRdb keeps only in-frame clonotypes and omits some of them. From that table come the V and J calls and clone size; the DNA was used to work out D and trimming. Counted here are tens of thousands of clones, approximately 78% occurring once; the ten biggest clones make up 0.65% to 0.85%.

The sequenced sample consisted of memory CD4+ T cells from blood. The gene calls are TRBV5-6 and TRBJ2-3; D not resolved. The source is an adult in good health and CMV-seronegative. The CDR3 coding sequence is TGTGCCAGCAGCTTTGGAGAAGATACGCAGTATTTT. Translation gives CASSFGEDTQYF. Full variable domain (remainder filled in from reference TRBV5-6 and TRBJ2-3): DAGVTQSPTHLIKTRGQQVTLRCSPKSGHDTVSWYQQALGQGPQFIFQYYEEEERQRGNFPDRFSGHQFPNYSSELNVNALLLGDSALYLCASSFGEDTQYFGPGTRLTVL.